The present T cell receptor (beta chain) was sequenced within a study of blood T cells in healthy people across ages. The V end was cut by 4 bases, the J end by 6 bases, with 15 bases between. CDR1 is MGHRA, CDR2 YSYEKL, per germline. This CDR3 contains 14 residues. PBMCs numbering at least 6 million were isolated per sample. Study results and limitations: PBMCs that were unsorted prevented a conclusive naive versus antigen-experienced comparison. Diversity of TCR beta per million T cells declined in a roughly linear way with age.

Comment on this clonotype: Its antigen remains unidentified.

With a J-beta primer mix and a sample-barcoded 5' primer, a second PCR ran about 7 to 11 cycles. A single record per CDR3 protein comes from TCRdb applying MiXCR to the 5' RACE reads. This table has 1,500,000 or so distinct CDR3 sequences, 45% to 70% appearing once. This TCR derives from a man aged 18 to 29 in good health. The sequenced sample consisted of blood. The rearrangement uses TRBV4-1 and TRBJ2-5, with a tentative D call TRBD2 (6 bases). The CDR3: CASSPRPRGKTQYF. The CDR3 nucleotides are TGCGCCAGCAGCCCACGGCCCCGGGGGAAGACCCAGTACTTC.